The entry that follows covers one T cell receptor (beta chain) sequence. Its matching antigen is unknown. The isolated RNA, all of it, was reverse transcribed, so expressed TCRB transcripts were what got sequenced. Assay used: immunoSEQ multiplex PCR; TCRdb lists only in-frame clones, some missing. The sample carries about 220,000 clones, 9.5% to 13% recorded once. These data come from a study of beta chain features in type 1 diabetes. General study findings and limits: Researchers caution that PCR might favor shorter templates, equally among patients and controls.

Staining for CD45RO/CCR7/CD25/CD127/CD95/CD27 allowed sorting of CD4+ naive, central memory, regulatory and stem cell-like memory cells. Germline lookup yields CDR1 SQVTM and CDR2 ANQGSEA. V lost 2 bases and J 3 bases, leaving 10 bases between the germline ends. The CDR3 covers 13 residues. Source material: central memory CD4+ T cells from blood. V is TRBV29-1 and J is TRBJ1-1; D is perhaps TRBD1 (6 bases). This clonotype was obtained from a young man in good health. CDR3 in DNA: TGCAGCGTTGAATTAGGGGGGGACACTGAAGCTTTCTTT. This gives the protein CSVELGGDTEAFF.